A single T cell receptor beta chain is shown here with its context. These data originate in a study of shared clonotypes between healthy human individuals. The table came from immunoSEQ multiplex PCR; TCRdb's copy has only in-frame clones and leaves some out. The data contain about 2 million clones, 90% to 95% of them seen just once; the ten biggest clones take up 0.13%. Trimming cost V 8 bases and J 10 bases, with 18 bases left between them. Germline CDR1 is LNHDA and CDR2 is SQIVND (reference sequence). This CDR3 is built from 14 residues. This chain joins TRBV19 and TRBJ1-6, with a possible D match to TRBD1 (6 bases). This receptor was obtained from a man aged 18 to 35 in good health. Sequenced: naive CD4+ T cells sorted from blood. Subset reported: CD45RA+ positively selected. DNA of the CDR3: TGTGCCAGTCGCCGGGACACTTTTACCTCACCCCTCCACTTT. Its translation is CASRRDTFTSPLHF.